This T cell receptor (beta chain) was sequenced during a study of CD8 T cells in Susac syndrome. Reverse transcription of 0.5 to 1 ug RNA was carried out with random hexamers. TCRdb fed the immunoSEQ multiplex PCR reads into MiXCR, producing one record per CDR3 protein. The repertoire consists of approximately 160,000 distinct CDR3 sequences, with 94% occurring once and the leading ten covering almost 0.095%. CDR3 length: 12 amino acids. Germline loops: CDR1 MDHEN, CDR2 SYDVKM. Deletions cut 7 bases from V and 6 bases from J, with 13 bases between. This chain links TRBV28 with TRBJ2-7; D possibly matches TRBD1 or TRBD2 (5 bases each). The origin of this receptor is a human donor with multiple sclerosis. The sequenced sample consisted of CD4+ T cells from PBMCs. This CDR3 is CASKDRGAEQYF. CDR3 DNA: TGTGCCAGCAAAGATCGGGGCGCCGAGCAGTACTTC.